The present entry profiles one T cell receptor beta chain with its context. The antigen remains unidentified. J gave up 3 bases and V 5 bases, and 9 bases lay outside the gene matches. Germline V gene data show CDR1 as SEHNR and CDR2 as FQNEAQ (reference sequence). This CDR3 contains 16 residues. This sample was included in a study of OX40 agonist ivuxolimab in advanced cancers. Overall study: At about 81% male, the cohort had a mean age of approximately 60 years, ranging from about 20 to 79. Study-wide results and caveats: CD8+ T cells showed, on average, more clonal expansion than CD4+ cells. At 0.1 to 3.0 mg/kg, CD4+ and CD8+ blood T cells expanded clonally by week 6.

The table came from immunoSEQ multiplex PCR; TCRdb's copy has only in-frame clones and leaves some out. The repertoire holds about 69,000 clones, around 87% seen once, with around 6.5% in the top ten. The receptor was isolated from an adult with an advanced solid tumor such as melanoma, head and neck, liver or kidney cancer. The V call is TRBV7-9, the J call TRBJ1-1, with 10 bases fitting TRBD1. The sample was CD4+ or CD8+ T cells sorted from blood, taken in a trial of the OX40 agonist ivuxolimab. The CDR3 region has the DNA TGTGCCAGCAGCCAACGGCCGGGACAGGGGTACACTGAAGCTTTCTTT. Translated, it gives CASSQRPGQGYTEAFF.